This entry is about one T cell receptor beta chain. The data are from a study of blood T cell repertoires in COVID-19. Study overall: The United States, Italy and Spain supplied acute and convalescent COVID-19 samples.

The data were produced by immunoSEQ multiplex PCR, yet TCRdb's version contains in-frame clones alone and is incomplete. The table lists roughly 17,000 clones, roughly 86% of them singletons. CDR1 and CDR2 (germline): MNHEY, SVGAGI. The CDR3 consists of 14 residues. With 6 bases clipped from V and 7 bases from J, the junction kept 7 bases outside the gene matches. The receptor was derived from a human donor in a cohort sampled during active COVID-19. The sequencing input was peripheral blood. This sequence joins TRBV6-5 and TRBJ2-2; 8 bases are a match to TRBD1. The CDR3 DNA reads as TGTGCCAGCAGAAGGACAGGGAAGGGCGGGGAGCTGTTTTTT. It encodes CASRRTGKGGELFF.